The text below deals with one T cell receptor beta chain. Original analysis: Estimation of nucleated cell counts relied on the amplification of reference gene primers. Here immunoSEQ multiplex PCR was the method, and the copy in TCRdb shows in-frame clones only, minus some. V, J and clone size were drawn from that table, and D and trimming were deduced from the DNA. The table has about 46,000 clones, approximately 83% seen once. The source of the sample is a study of blood T cell repertoires in COVID-19. At the level of the study: The United States, Italy and Spain were the sources of the acute and convalescent COVID-19 samples. T cells, B-cell-depleted T cells, or PBMCs supplied cDNA or gDNA.

V dropped 2 bases and J dropped 4 bases, with 9 bases sitting between them. CDR3 size: 12 residues. Germline lookup yields CDR1 GTSNPN and CDR2 SVGIG (reference sequence). This receptor was identified in a human donor in a cohort sampled during active COVID-19. The donor label of this sample is uncertain. The rearrangement links TRBV30 to TRBJ2-7; possible D gene TRBD2, 5 bases. The specimen sequenced was peripheral blood. CDR3 nucleotide sequence: TGTGCCTGGAGTACGGGAAGATACGAGCAGTACTTC. Protein product: CAWSTGRYEQYF.